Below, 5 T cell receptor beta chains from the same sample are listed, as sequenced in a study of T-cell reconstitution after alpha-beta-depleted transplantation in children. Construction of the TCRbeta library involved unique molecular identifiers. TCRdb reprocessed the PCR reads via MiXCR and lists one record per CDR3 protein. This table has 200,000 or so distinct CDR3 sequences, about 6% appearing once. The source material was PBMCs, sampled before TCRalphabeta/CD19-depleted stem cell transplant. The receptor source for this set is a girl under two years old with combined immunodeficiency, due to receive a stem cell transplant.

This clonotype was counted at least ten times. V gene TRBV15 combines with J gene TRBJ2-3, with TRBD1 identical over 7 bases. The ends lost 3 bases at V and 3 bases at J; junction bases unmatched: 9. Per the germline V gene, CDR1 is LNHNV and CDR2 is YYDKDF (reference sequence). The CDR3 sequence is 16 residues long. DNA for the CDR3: TGTGCCACCAGCAGGAGGACAGGTCGGGCTACAGATACGCAGTATTTT. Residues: CATSRRTGRATDTQYF.

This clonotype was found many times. CDR3 region: CASSEGGRQETQYF. CDR3 nucleotide sequence: TGTGCCAGCAGCGAAGGGGGTCGGCAAGAGACCCAGTACTTC. This sequence joins TRBV5-5 and TRBJ2-5; tentative D call: TRBD1 (6 bases). Germline values: CDR1 SGHKS, CDR2 YYEKEE (reference sequence). This CDR3 has 14 residues. V was pared by 4 bases and J by 2 bases, with 12 bases between.

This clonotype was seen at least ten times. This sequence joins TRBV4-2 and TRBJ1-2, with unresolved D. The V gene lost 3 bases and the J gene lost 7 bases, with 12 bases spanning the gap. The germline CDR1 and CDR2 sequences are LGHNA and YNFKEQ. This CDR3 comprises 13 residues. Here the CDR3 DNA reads TGTGCCAGCAGCCAGGTTGAAAGTCCTGGCTACACCTTC. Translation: CASSQVESPGYTF.

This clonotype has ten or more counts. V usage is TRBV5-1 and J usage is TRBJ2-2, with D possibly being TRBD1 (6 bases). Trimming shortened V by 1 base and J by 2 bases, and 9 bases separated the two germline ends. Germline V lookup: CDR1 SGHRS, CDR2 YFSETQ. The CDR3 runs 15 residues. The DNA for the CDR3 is TGCGCCAGCAGCTTGCTGGGACAAAACACCGGGGAGCTGTTTTTT. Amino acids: CASSLLGQNTGELFF.

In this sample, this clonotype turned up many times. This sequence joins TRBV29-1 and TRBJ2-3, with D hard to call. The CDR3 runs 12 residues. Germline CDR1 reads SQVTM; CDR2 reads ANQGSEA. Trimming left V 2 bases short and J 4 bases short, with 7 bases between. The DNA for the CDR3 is TGCAGCGTTGAATCCATGTCAGATACGCAGTATTTT. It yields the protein CSVESMSDTQYF.